This TCR beta chain was obtained from a study of shared clonotypes between healthy human individuals. Losses at the gene ends were 5 bases for V and 4 bases for J; bases not matched to a gene: 4. CDR1 SGHAT and CDR2 FQNNGV come from the germline V gene. The CDR3 runs 13 residues. The repertoire was sequenced with immunoSEQ multiplex PCR; TCRdb's copy has only in-frame clones and lacks some. The table lists around 690,000 clones, roughly 87% of them singletons. Adult Caucasians living in Nashville, Tennessee made up all of the donors. Details on this clone: This may be a read error: a much more frequent sequence differs by one nucleotide.

The J gene is TRBJ1-2, the V gene TRBV11-2; 7 bases agree with TRBD1. Sequenced: memory CD8+ T cells from PBMCs. This sample's subset: CD45RO+ cells pooled with CCR7-negative TemRA cells. This sequence originates from a man aged 18 to 30 in good health. Some clones in this sample may be carry-over from other donors' samples. The CDR3: CASSQGQLYGYTF. Written as DNA, the CDR3 is TGTGCCAGCAGCCAGGGACAGCTCTATGGCTACACCTTC.